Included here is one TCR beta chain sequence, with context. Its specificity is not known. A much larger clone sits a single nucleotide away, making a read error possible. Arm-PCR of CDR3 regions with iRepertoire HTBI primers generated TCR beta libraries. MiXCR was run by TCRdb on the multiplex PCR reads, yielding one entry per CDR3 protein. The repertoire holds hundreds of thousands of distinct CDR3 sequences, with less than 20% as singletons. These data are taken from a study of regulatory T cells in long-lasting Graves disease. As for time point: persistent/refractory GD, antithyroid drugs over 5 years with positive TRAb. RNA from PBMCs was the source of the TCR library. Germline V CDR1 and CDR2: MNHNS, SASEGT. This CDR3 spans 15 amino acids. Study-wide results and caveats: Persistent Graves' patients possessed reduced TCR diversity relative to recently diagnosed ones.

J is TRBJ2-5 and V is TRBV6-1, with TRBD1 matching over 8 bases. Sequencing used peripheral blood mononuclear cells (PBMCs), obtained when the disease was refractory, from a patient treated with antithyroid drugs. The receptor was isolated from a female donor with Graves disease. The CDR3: CASSTQLLTGETRYF. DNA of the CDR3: TGTGCCAGCAGTACACAGCTGCTGACAGGGGAGACCCGGTACTTC.